These 13 T cell receptor beta chains share one sample of origin, sequenced in a study of Ad26.COV2.S vaccination and SARS-CoV-2 variants. TCRdb's table, derived via immunoSEQ multiplex PCR, lists solely in-frame clones and lacks some. The sample carries 400,000 to 500,000 clones, approximately 89% recorded once. Treatment reported: 15 to 20 received Ad26.COV2.S at low or high dose, single or two shots; several received placebo; per-sample allocation not given. Sampling happened 63 days after the first vaccine or placebo injection. The sequencing here drew on peripheral blood, taken in a trial of Ad26.COV2.S vaccine versus placebo. The receptors shown here come from a person aged 18-60 years who received the Ad26.COV2.S COVID-19 vaccine or a placebo.

The rearrangement links TRBV28 to TRBJ2-5; the match to TRBD1 covers 7 bases. The CDR3 has 16 amino acids. Germline trimming cut 5 bases from V and 2 bases from J; bases unmatched to any gene: 11. From germline, CDR1 is MDHEN and CDR2 SYDVKM. The CDR3 protein is CASSPNRQGKQETQYF. CDR3 in DNA: TGTGCCAGCAGTCCCAACCGACAGGGCAAACAAGAGACCCAGTACTTC.

The chain employs TRBV4-1 and TRBJ2-7; the D is unclear. The CDR3 is 15 amino acids. Trimming left V 3 bases short and J 1 base short, with 13 bases between. Germline V gene data show CDR1 as MGHRA and CDR2 as YSYEKL. DNA of the CDR3: TGCGCCAGCAGCCAGCACCCTTCGAGGTCCTACGAGCAGTACTTC. Its translation is CASSQHPSRSYEQYF.

This rearrangement joins TRBV19 to TRBJ2-3; D gene unclear. CDR1 LNHDA and CDR2 SQIVND come from the germline V gene (reference sequence). The CDR3 covers 12 residues. V gave up 6 bases and J gave up 3 bases, with 7 bases separating them. CDR3 sequence (DNA): TGTGCCAGTAGCCAGGTAACAGATACGCAGTATTTT. It codes for CASSQVTDTQYF.

The V gene is TRBV7-2, the J gene TRBJ2-7, with 11 bases lining up with TRBD1. The CDR3 length is 16 residues. After removal of 5 bases from V and 4 bases from J, the junction contained 10 bases not matched to a gene. Per germline, CDR1 SGHTA and CDR2 FQGNSA. The CDR3 is CASSALGGTGGYEQYF. The CDR3 region has the DNA TGTGCCAGCAGCGCCTTGGGGGGGACAGGGGGTTACGAGCAGTACTTC.

The rearrangement links TRBV27 to TRBJ1-4, with D perhaps matching TRBD1 (5 bases). This CDR3 is built from 15 residues. The V end lost 4 bases, the J end lost 0 bases, and 9 bases lay between the germline ends. Germline CDR1 is MNHEY and CDR2 is SMNVEV (reference sequence). The CDR3 region has the DNA TGTGCCAGCAGTTCCAGGGCCTCAACTAATGAAAAACTGTTTTTT. Protein sequence: CASSSRASTNEKLFF.

This sequence joins TRBV2 and TRBJ1-2, with D perhaps matching TRBD1 (5 bases). The length of the CDR3 is 15 residues. Deletions cut 0 bases from V and 8 bases from J, with 16 bases between. Germline CDR1 and CDR2: SNHLY and FYNNEI. CDR3 sequence: CASSEAAQGLVGYTF. CDR3 sequence (DNA): TGTGCCAGCAGTGAAGCGGCGCAGGGCTTAGTGGGCTACACCTTC.

The V call is TRBV11-3, the J call TRBJ2-5; a weak D match, TRBD1 (5 bases). CDR1 and CDR2 from the germline V gene are SGHNT and YENEEA. The ends were cut back, 3 bases at V and 5 bases at J, with 10 bases in the middle. The CDR3 spans 13 residues. The CDR3 DNA reads as TGTGCCAGCAGCTTTACCAGGGTTGAGACCCAGTACTTC. Residues: CASSFTRVETQYF.

The J gene is TRBJ2-3, the V gene TRBV4-3; D not resolved. Trimming removed 0 bases at V and 4 bases at J, with 2 bases between. The CDR3 is 12 amino acids. Germline loops: CDR1 LGHNA, CDR2 YSLEER. CDR3: CASSQDSDTQYF. CDR3 DNA sequence: TGCGCCAGCAGCCAAGATTCAGATACGCAGTATTTT.

The gene calls are TRBV5-1 and TRBJ2-1; 7 positions match TRBD2. J gave up 3 bases and V 1 base, and 7 bases lay outside the gene matches. The CDR3 has 16 residues. CDR1 is SGHRS and CDR2 is YFSETQ in the germline V gene. The CDR3 is CASSLTGTTNYNEQFF. The CDR3 DNA reads TGCGCCAGCAGCTTGACCGGGACTACTAACTACAATGAGCAGTTCTTC. Complete variable domain (other parts from reference TRBV5-1 and TRBJ2-1): KAGVTQTPRYLIKTRGQQVTLSCSPISGHRSVSWYQQTPGQGLQFLFEYFSETQRNKGNFPGRFSGRQFSNSRSEMNVSTLELGDSALYLCASSLTGTTNYNEQFFGPGTRLTVL.

This chain uses TRBV7-9 with TRBJ1-2, with a weak D call TRBD1 (5 bases). V gave up 3 bases and J gave up 3 bases, with 11 bases separating them. This CDR3 comprises 14 residues. Germline lookup yields CDR1 SEHNR and CDR2 FQNEAQ (reference sequence). The CDR3 DNA sequence: TGTGCCAGCAGCTTGGGGACCCGGGACTATGGCTACACCTTC. It specifies CASSLGTRDYGYTF.

The chain is built from TRBV15 and TRBJ1-1; TRBD1 might be the D (6 bases). CDR3 length: 15 residues. Trimming left V 4 bases short and J 7 bases short, with 19 bases between. Germline loops: CDR1 LNHNV, CDR2 YYDKDF (reference sequence). The CDR3 loop reads CATSKVAPGRGEAFF. The CDR3 region has the DNA TGTGCCACCAGCAAAGTGGCCCCTGGCAGGGGTGAAGCTTTCTTT. The full variable domain, in which reference TRBV15 and TRBJ1-1 provide the parts outside the CDR3, is DAMVIQNPRYQVTQFGKPVTLSCSQTLNHNVMYWYQQKSSQAPKLLFHYYDKDFNNEADTPDNFQSRRPNTSFCFLDIRSPGLGDTAMYLCATSKVAPGRGEAFFGQGTRLTVV.

V and J are TRBV7-2 and TRBJ2-1; no clear D gene. The length of the CDR3 is 15 residues. Trimming shortened V by 0 bases and J by 2 bases, and 8 bases separated the two germline ends. The germline V gene encodes CDR1 SGHTA and CDR2 FQGNSA. CDR3: CASSLAGSTYNEQFF. CDR3 DNA: TGTGCCAGCAGCTTAGCGGGTTCCACCTACAATGAGCAGTTCTTC.

CDR3 residues: CASSPSGTYEQYF. In DNA form, the CDR3 reads TGTGCCAGCTCGCCATCCGGGACCTACGAGCAGTACTTC. This chain uses TRBV18 with TRBJ2-7, with D possibly matching TRBD2 (5 bases). The CDR3 sequence is 13 residues long. Between the trimmed V and J ends, which lost 6 bases and 2 bases, there was a span of 11 bases. Germline CDR1 KGHSH, CDR2 LQKENI.